This T cell receptor beta chain came from a study of CD4+ T cells in melanoma. Method: immunoSEQ multiplex PCR; TCRdb's copy keeps in-frame clones and lacks some. The sample contains about 6,700 clones, 60% to 70% of which appear only once. CDR1 and CDR2 (germline): GTSNPN, SVGIG (reference sequence). CDR3 length: 14 residues. Trimming took 0 bases from V and 4 from J, leaving 11 bases between them. Points on this clone: Its antigen remains unidentified.

Regarding the study as a whole: Diverse differentiation states were reported for melanoma neoantigen-specific CD4+ T cells. A reported correlation linked neoantigen-specific CD4+ T cells to CD8+, macrophage and B cell function.

The source of this sequence is a human donor with melanoma. Sequenced sample: cells from a culture (not recorded whether cultured in vitro). V usage is TRBV30 and J usage is TRBJ2-3, with D possibly called TRBD1 or TRBD2 (5 bases each). DNA of the CDR3: TGTGCCTGGAGTGTCGGGCAGGGAGCAGATACGCAGTATTTT. Translated, it gives CAWSVGQGADTQYF.